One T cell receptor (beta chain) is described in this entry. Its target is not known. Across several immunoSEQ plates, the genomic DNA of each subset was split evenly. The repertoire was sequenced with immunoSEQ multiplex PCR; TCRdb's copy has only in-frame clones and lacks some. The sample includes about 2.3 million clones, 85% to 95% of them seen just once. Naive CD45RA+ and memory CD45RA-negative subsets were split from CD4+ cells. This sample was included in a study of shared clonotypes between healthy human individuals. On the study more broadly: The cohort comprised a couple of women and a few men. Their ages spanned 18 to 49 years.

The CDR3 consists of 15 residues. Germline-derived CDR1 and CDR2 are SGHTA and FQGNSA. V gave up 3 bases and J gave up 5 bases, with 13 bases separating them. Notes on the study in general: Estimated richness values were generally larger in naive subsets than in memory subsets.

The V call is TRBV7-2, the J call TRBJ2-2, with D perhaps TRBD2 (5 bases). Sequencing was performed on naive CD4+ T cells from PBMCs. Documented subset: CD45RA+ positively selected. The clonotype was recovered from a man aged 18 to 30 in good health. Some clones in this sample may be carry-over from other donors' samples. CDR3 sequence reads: CASSLGIRETGELFF. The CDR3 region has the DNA TGTGCCAGCAGCTTGGGGATAAGGGAGACCGGGGAGCTGTTTTTT.